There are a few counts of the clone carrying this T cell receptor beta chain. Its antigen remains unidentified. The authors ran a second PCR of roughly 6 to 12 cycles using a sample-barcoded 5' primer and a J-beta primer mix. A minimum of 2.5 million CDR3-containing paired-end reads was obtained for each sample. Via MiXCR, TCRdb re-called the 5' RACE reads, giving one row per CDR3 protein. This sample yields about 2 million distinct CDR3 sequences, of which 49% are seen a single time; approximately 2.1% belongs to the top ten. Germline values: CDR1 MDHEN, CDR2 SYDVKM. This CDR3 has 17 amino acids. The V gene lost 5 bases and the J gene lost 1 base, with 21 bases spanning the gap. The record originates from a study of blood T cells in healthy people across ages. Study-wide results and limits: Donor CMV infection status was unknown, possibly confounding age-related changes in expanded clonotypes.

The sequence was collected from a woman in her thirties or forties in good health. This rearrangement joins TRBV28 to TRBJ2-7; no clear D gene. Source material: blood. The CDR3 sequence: CASSPPRPTAGSYEQYF. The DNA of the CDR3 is TGTGCCAGCAGTCCCCCGCGCCCTACGGCAGGATCCTACGAGCAGTACTTC.